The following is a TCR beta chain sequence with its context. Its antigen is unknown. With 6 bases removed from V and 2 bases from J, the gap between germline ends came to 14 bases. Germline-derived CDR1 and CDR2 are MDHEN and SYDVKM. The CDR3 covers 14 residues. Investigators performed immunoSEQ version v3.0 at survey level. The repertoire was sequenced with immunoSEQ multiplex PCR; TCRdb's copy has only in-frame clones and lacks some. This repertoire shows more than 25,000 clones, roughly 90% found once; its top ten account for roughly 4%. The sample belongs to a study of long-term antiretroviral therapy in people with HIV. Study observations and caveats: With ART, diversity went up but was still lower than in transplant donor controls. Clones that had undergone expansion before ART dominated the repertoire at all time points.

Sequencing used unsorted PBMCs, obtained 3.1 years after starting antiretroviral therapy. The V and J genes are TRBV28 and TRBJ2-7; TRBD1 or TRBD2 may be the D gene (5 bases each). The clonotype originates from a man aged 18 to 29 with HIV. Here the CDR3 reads CASRGEGTPYEQYF. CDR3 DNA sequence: TGTGCCAGCAGAGGAGAGGGGACCCCCTACGAGCAGTACTTC.